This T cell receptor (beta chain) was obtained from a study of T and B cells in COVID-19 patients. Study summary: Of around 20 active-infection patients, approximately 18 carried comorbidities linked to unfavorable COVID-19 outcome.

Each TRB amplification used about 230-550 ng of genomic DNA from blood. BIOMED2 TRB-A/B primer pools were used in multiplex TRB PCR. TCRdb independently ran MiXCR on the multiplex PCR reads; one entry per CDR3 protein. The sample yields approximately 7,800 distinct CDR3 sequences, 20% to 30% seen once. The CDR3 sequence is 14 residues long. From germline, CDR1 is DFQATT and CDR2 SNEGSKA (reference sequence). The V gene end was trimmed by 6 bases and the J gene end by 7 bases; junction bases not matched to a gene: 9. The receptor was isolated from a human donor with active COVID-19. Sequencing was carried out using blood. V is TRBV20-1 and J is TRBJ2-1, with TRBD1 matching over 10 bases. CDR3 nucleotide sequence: TGCAGTGCCAGTGAGGGACAGGGGTTTAATGAGCAGTTCTTC. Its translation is CSASEGQGFNEQFF.